The T cell receptor (beta chain) described here comes from a study of identical twins. Germline lookup yields CDR1 MNHEY and CDR2 SMNVEV (reference sequence). This CDR3 spans 15 amino acids. V shed 2 bases, J shed 1 base, and the junction held 4 bases outside the gene matches. This clonotype was found a few times. Each CDR3 protein gets one entry after TCRdb re-called the 5' RACE reads with MiXCR. The data show 420,000 or so distinct CDR3 sequences, about 18% seen once. The origin of this receptor is a man in his fifties or sixties in good health. Sample: naive T cells sorted from blood. The chain uses TRBV27 and TRBJ1-1, with 7 bases aligning to TRBD1. The CDR3 coding sequence is TGTGCCAGCAGTTTAGAAAGGGGGCAGAACACTGAAGCTTTCTTT. It translates to CASSLERGQNTEAFF.